These T cell receptor beta chains were read from a single sample in a study of cytomegalovirus exposure and HLA in healthy donors. Assay used: immunoSEQ multiplex PCR; TCRdb lists only in-frame clones, some missing. The data show 150,000 to 200,000 clones, with roughly four fifths seen just once and 0.95% to 1% held by the top ten. The sequenced material came from PBMCs. The receptors come from a girl aged 2 to 10 in good health and CMV-seropositive. Each CDR3 is given with its conserved first and last residue. A D gene is named only where the DNA matches it firmly. The size entry is marked missing in some rows and otherwise reads once, few, many or a size class.

TRBJ1-1 - - TRBV30 CAWSVLNGNTEAFF TGTGCCTGGAGTGTGCTGAACGGGAACACTGAAGCTTTCTTT
TRBJ2-6 - - TRBV28 CASSLGGAAGANVLTF TGTGCCAGCAGTTTAGGTGGGGCGGCGGGGGCCAACGTCCTGACTTTC
TRBJ2-3 - - TRBV4-1 CASSHLASAKTQYF TGCGCCAGCAGCCATCTGGCTAGCGCTAAAACGCAGTATTTT
TRBJ2-2 - - TRBV2 CASSELKRSSTGELFF TGTGCCAGCAGTGAATTGAAGCGGAGCTCGACCGGGGAGCTGTTTTTT
TRBJ2-1 - TRBD2 TRBV30 CAWGTSGSFHEQFF TGTGCCTGGGGAACTAGCGGGAGCTTCCATGAGCAGTTCTTC
TRBJ1-2 - - TRBV5-1 CASSYPRAGNYGYTF TGCGCCAGCAGCTACCCCCGGGCAGGGAACTATGGCTACACCTTC
TRBJ1-5 - TRBD1 TRBV9 CASSWTGAQPQHF TGTGCCAGCAGCTGGACAGGGGCTCAGCCCCAGCATTTT
TRBJ2-4 - - TRBV7-3 CASWLLVGIQYF TGTGCCAGTTGGTTACTAGTCGGCATTCAGTACTTC
TRBJ1-2 - TRBD1 TRBV30 CAFLKQGFWGYTF TGTGCCTTTCTTAAACAGGGGTTTTGGGGCTACACCTTC
TRBJ2-3 once TRBD2 TRBV4-1 CASSQVTSGLTDTQYF TGCGCCAGCAGCCAAGTGACTAGCGGCCTCACAGATACGCAGTATTTT
TRBJ2-5 - - TRBV2 CASSSIVVYPSEETQYF TGTGCCAGCTCCTCCATAGTGGTCTACCCTTCGGAAGAGACCCAGTACTTC
TRBJ2-3 - - TRBV30 CAWSLRDTQYF TGTGCCTGGTCCCTGAGAGATACGCAGTATTTT
TRBJ1-1 - - TRBV7-3 CASSLRFNTEAFF TGTGCCAGCAGCCTCAGGTTTAACACTGAAGCTTTCTTT
TRBJ1-1 - TRBD1 TRBV5-8 CASSLTGGLNRETEAFF TGTGCCAGCAGCTTGACAGGGGGCCTTAATAGGGAAACTGAAGCTTTCTTT
TRBJ1-3 - TRBD1 TRBV30 CAWSVGQGGNTIYF TGTGCCTGGAGTGTCGGACAGGGGGGAAACACCATATATTTT
TRBJ2-7 - - TRBV28 CASSPIGVTSYEQYF TGTGCCAGCAGTCCCATAGGAGTTACTTCCTACGAGCAGTACTTC
TRBJ2-6 - - TRBV29-1 CSVWTATTGANVLTF TGCAGCGTTTGGACAGCTACCACTGGGGCCAACGTCCTGACTTTC
TRBJ1-1 - TRBD1 TRBV18 CASSLRTGGNTEAFF TGTGCCAGCTCACTACGGACAGGGGGAAACACTGAAGCTTTCTTT
TRBJ2-7 - - TRBV9 CASSVADSYEQYF TGTGCCAGCAGCGTGGCCGATTCCTACGAGCAGTACTTC
TRBJ2-5 once - TRBV12-1 CASSFFPGETQYF TGTGCCAGCAGCTTTTTCCCGGGAGAGACCCAGTACTTC
TRBJ2-7 - - TRBV19 CASGKPGGPYEQYF TGTGCCAGTGGGAAGCCGGGGGGCCCCTACGAGCAGTACTTC
TRBJ1-1 - TRBD1 TRBV5-4 CASSPAGGTEAFF TGTGCCAGCAGCCCTGCAGGGGGGACTGAAGCTTTCTTT
TRBJ2-5 - TRBD2 TRBV30 CAESSGRSQETQYF TGTGCCGAAAGTAGCGGGAGGTCTCAAGAGACCCAGTACTTC
TRBJ2-1 - TRBD1 TRBV28 CASRTIRQGDNEQFF TGTGCCAGCAGGACGATAAGACAGGGAGACAATGAGCAGTTCTTC
TRBJ1-2 - - TRBV2 CASSEALTGNYGYTF TGTGCCAGCAGTGAAGCGCTCACAGGGAACTATGGCTACACCTTC
TRBJ1-1 - - TRBV28 CASSFRTAEAFF TGTGCCAGCAGTTTTCGGACAGCTGAAGCTTTCTTT
TRBJ2-5 - TRBD1 TRBV5-4 CASSLGPTGSETQYF TGTGCCAGCAGCCTGGGGCCGACAGGGAGCGAGACCCAGTACTTC
TRBJ2-7 - TRBD1 TRBV9 CASSAGQVAYEQYF TGTGCCAGCAGCGCGGGACAGGTCGCCTACGAGCAGTACTTC
TRBJ1-4 - - TRBV5-1 CASREVGSLGEKLFF TGCGCCAGCAGAGAGGTTGGGAGCCTCGGGGAAAAACTGTTTTTT
TRBJ1-2 - - TRBV28 CASKGGPFYYGYTF TGTGCCAGCAAGGGAGGACCCTTCTACTATGGCTACACCTTC
TRBJ1-1 - - TRBV28 CASPRWTVARHEAFF TGTGCCAGCCCCCGATGGACAGTAGCGCGGCACGAAGCTTTCTTT
TRBJ2-7 - - TRBV27 CASSLVGYTREEQYF TGTGCCAGCAGTTTAGTTGGGTATACGAGGGAGGAGCAGTACTTC
TRBJ2-7 - TRBD2 TRBV2 CASSENGGDYEQYF TGTGCCAGCAGTGAAAATGGGGGGGACTACGAGCAGTACTTC
TRBJ1-4 - - TRBV28 CASTQETNEKLFF TGTGCCTCCACACAGGAGACTAATGAAAAACTGTTTTTT
TRBJ2-7 - - TRBV2 CASSEAQSRQGGYEQYF TGTGCCAGCAGTGAAGCTCAAAGTAGACAGGGAGGTTACGAGCAGTACTTC
TRBJ1-5 - - TRBV30 CAWGTGFNQPQHF TGTGCCTGGGGCACAGGGTTCAATCAGCCCCAGCATTTT
TRBJ1-1 - - TRBV28 CASSSIRTDNTEAFF TGTGCCAGCAGTTCGATCAGGACAGACAACACTGAAGCTTTCTTT
TRBJ2-1 - TRBD2 TRBV4-1 CASSLGAYSGSPHNEQFF TGCGCCAGCAGCCTAGGGGCGTATAGCGGGAGTCCCCACAATGAGCAGTTCTTC
TRBJ2-2 - TRBD2 TRBV9 CASSATGLAGAGGELFF TGTGCCAGCAGCGCAACGGGACTAGCGGGAGCTGGCGGGGAGCTGTTTTTT
TRBJ2-1 few - TRBV2 CASSVRQYNEQFF TGTGCCAGCAGTGTTCGACAGTACAATGAGCAGTTCTTC
TRBJ1-1 - TRBD1 TRBV28 CASALDRGTEAFF TGTGCCAGCGCCCTCGACAGGGGCACTGAAGCTTTCTTT
TRBJ1-1 few - TRBV29-1 CSVELAGRGTEAFF TGCAGCGTTGAATTGGCAGGGAGGGGGACTGAAGCTTTCTTT
TRBJ2-2 - - TRBV4-2 CASSQVFRNTGELFF TGTGCCAGCAGCCAAGTATTCCGGAACACCGGGGAGCTGTTTTTT
TRBJ2-5 - TRBD1 TRBV11-3 CASSGTEETQYF TGTGCCAGCAGTGGGACAGAAGAGACCCAGTACTTC
TRBJ2-7 - TRBD1 TRBV27 CASSPVWGQGKYEQYF TGTGCCAGCAGTCCGGTATGGGGACAGGGAAAATACGAGCAGTACTTC
TRBJ1-2 - - TRBV28 CASSVTGRGGYTF TGTGCCAGCAGTGTAACGGGTCGCGGCGGCTACACCTTC
TRBJ2-3 - TRBD1 TRBV5-8 CASSFRGSTDTQYF TGTGCCAGCAGCTTCAGGGGGAGCACAGATACGCAGTATTTT
TRBJ1-1 - - TRBV30 CAFTDFYTEAFF TGTGCCTTTACCGACTTTTACACTGAAGCTTTCTTT
TRBJ2-1 - - TRBV6-6 CASNGPLYVRNEQFF TGTGCCAGCAATGGTCCTCTGTACGTGCGCAATGAGCAGTTCTTC
TRBJ2-4 - - TRBV15 CATSRDPSSAVSQYF TGTGCCACCAGCAGAGATCCTAGTTCGGCGGTCAGTCAGTACTTC
TRBJ1-5 - - TRBV30 CAWSRGRGPQHF TGTGCCTGGAGTCGGGGTCGTGGGCCCCAGCATTTT
TRBJ1-2 - TRBD1 TRBV5-4 CASSSPGGASPYGYTF TGTGCCAGCAGTTCCCCAGGGGGCGCTTCCCCTTATGGCTACACCTTC
TRBJ1-2 once - TRBV7-6 CASSPASPADGYTF TGTGCCAGCAGCCCAGCGTCCCCGGCTGATGGCTACACCTTC
TRBJ1-1 - - TRBV4-1 CASSQLLHRGETEAFF TGCGCCAGCAGCCAACTACTACATAGGGGTGAAACTGAAGCTTTCTTT
TRBJ2-3 - - TRBV6-1 CASRDWGTGTDTQYF TGTGCCAGCCGGGACTGGGGAACTGGCACAGATACGCAGTATTTT
TRBJ1-2 - TRBD1 TRBV2 CASRKGASSGYTF TGTGCCAGCAGGAAGGGGGCCTCCAGTGGCTACACCTTC
TRBJ2-6 - TRBD1 TRBV19 CASRPASTGFDGANVLTF TGTGCCAGTAGGCCCGCCTCGACAGGGTTCGATGGGGCCAACGTCCTGACTTTC
TRBJ2-1 - TRBD2 TRBV27 CASRDLWEGPGEQFF TGTGCCAGCAGAGATTTGTGGGAGGGCCCGGGTGAGCAGTTCTTC
TRBJ2-7 - - TRBV5-1 CASSSPQTGLSYEQYF TGCGCCAGCAGCTCGCCACAGACAGGCCTCTCCTACGAGCAGTACTTC